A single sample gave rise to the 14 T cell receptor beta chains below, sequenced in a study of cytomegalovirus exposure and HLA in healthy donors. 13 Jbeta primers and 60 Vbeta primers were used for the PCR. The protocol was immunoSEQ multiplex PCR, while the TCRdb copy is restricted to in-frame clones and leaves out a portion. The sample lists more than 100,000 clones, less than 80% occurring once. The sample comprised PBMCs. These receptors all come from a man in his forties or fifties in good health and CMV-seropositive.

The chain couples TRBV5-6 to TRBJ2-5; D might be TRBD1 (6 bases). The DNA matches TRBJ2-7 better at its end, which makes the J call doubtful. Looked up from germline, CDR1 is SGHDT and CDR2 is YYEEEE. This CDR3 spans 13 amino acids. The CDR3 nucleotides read TGTGCCAGCAGCACCGGACAGATCTACGAGCAGTACTTC. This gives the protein CASSTGQIYEQYF.

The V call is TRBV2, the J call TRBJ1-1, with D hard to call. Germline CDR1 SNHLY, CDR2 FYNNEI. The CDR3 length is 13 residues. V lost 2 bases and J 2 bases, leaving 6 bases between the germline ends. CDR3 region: CASSESDNTEAFF. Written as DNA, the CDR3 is TGTGCCAGCAGTGAATCAGATAACACTGAAGCTTTCTTT.

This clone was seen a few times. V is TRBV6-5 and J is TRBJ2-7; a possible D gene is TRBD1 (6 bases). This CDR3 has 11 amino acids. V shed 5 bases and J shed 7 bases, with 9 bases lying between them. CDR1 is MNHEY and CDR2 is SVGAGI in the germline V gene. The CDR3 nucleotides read TGTGCCAGCAGTCAGGGGAGTGAGCAGTACTTC. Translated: CASSQGSEQYF.

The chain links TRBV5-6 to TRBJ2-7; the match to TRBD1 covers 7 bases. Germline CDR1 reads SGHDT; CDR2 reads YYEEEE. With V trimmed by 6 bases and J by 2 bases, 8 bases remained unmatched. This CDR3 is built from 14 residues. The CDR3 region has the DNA TGTGCCAGCAACGACCTAGGGGGCCCCTACGAGCAGTACTTC. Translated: CASNDLGGPYEQYF.

CDR3 in DNA: TGTGCCAGCAGCTTCAGGAACACTGAAGCTTTCTTT. This translates into CASSFRNTEAFF. This chain connects TRBV11-2 to TRBJ1-1; no clear D. This CDR3 region has 12 residues. V dropped 3 bases and J dropped 1 base, with 3 bases sitting between them. CDR1 SGHAT and CDR2 FQNNGV come from the germline V gene.

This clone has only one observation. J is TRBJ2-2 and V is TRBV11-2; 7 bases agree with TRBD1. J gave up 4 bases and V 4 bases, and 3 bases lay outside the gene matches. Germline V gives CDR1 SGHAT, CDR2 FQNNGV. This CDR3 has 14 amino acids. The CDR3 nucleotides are TGTGCCAGCAGCTCACAGGGGAGCACCGGGGAGCTGTTTTTT. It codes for CASSSQGSTGELFF.

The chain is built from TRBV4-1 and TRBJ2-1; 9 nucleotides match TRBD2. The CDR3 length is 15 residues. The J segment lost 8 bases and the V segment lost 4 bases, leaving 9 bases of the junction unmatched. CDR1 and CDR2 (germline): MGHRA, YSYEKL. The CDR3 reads CASSLASGVWYEQFF. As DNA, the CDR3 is TGCGCCAGCAGCCTCGCTAGCGGGGTTTGGTATGAGCAGTTCTTC.

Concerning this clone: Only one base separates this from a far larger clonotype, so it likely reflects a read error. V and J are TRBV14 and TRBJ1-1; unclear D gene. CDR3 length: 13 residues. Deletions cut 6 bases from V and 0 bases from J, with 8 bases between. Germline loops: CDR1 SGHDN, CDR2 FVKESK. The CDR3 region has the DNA TGTGCCAGCAGTGTACAGATGAACACTGAAGCTTTCTTT. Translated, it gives CASSVQMNTEAFF.

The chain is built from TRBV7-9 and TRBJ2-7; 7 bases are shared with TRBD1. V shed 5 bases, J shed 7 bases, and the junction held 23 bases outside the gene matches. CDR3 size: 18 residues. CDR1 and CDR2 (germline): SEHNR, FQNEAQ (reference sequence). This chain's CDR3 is CASSPEGTGAGLGREQYF. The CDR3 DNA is TGTGCCAGCAGCCCTGAAGGTACAGGGGCTGGGCTCGGTAGGGAGCAGTACTTC.

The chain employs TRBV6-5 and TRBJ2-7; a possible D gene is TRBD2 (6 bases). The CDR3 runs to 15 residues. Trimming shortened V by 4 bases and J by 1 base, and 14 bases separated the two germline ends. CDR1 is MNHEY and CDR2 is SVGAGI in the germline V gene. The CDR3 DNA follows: TGTGCCAGCAGTTGCCCGGGACTTAGTTCCTACGAGCAGTACTTC. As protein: CASSCPGLSSYEQYF.

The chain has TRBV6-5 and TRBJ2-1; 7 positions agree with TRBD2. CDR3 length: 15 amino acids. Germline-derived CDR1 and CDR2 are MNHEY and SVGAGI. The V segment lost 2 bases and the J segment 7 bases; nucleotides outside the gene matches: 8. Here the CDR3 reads CASSYTGRVVNEQFF. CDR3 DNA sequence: TGTGCCAGCAGTTACACTGGGAGGGTTGTGAATGAGCAGTTCTTC.

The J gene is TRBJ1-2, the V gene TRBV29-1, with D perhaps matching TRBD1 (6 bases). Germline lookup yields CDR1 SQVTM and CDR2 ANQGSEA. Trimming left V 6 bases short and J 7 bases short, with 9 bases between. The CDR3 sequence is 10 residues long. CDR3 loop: CSVEQGGYTF. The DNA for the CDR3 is TGCAGCGTCGAACAGGGTGGCTACACCTTC.

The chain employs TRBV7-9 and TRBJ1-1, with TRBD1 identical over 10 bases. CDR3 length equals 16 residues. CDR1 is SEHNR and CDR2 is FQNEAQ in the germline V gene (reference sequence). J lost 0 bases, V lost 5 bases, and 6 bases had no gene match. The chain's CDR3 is CASSDGQGGLNTEAFF. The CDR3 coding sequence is TGTGCCAGCAGCGACGGACAGGGGGGGTTGAACACTGAAGCTTTCTTT. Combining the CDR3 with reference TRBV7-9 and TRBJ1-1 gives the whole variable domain DTGVSQNPRHKITKRGQNVTFRCDPISEHNRLYWYRQTLGQGPEFLTYFQNEAQLEKSRLLSDRFSAERPKGSFSTLEIQRTEQGDSAMYLCASSDGQGGLNTEAFFGQGTRLTVV.

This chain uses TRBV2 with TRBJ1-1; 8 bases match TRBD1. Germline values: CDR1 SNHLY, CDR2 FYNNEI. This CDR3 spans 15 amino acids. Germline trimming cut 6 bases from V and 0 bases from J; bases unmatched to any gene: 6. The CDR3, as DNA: TGTGCCAGCAGAAACAGGGGGGCGCTGAACACTGAAGCTTTCTTT. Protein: CASRNRGALNTEAFF.